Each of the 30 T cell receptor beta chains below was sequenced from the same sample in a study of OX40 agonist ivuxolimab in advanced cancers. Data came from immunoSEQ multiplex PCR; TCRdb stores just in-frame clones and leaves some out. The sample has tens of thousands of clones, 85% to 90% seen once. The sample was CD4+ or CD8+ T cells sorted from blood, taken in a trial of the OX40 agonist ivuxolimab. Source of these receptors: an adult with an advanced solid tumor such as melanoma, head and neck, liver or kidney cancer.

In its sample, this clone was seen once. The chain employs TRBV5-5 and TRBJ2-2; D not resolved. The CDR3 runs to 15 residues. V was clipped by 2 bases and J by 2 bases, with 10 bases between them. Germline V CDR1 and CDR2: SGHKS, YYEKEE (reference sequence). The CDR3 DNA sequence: TGTGCCAGCAGCTTCACGGACGCAAACACCGGGGAGCTGTTTTTT. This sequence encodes CASSFTDANTGELFF.

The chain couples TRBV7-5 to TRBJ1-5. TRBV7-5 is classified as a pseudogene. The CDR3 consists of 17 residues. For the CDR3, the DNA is TGTGCCAGAAGCTTAGATCGGAGGGCGGGACTCAATCAGCCCCAGCATTTT. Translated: CARSLDRRAGLNQPQHF.

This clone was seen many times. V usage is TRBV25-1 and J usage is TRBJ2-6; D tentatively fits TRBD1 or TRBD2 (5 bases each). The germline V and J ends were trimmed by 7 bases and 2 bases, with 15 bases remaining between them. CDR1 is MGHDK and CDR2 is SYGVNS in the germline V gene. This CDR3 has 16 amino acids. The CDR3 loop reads CASTQSQGPGANVLTF. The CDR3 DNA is TGTGCCAGCACGCAGAGCCAGGGACCTGGGGCCAACGTCCTGACTTTC. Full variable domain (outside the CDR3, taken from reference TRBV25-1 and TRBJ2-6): EADIYQTPRYLVIGTGKKITLECSQTMGHDKMYWYQQDPGMELHLIHYSYGVNSTEKGDLSSESTVSRIRTEHFPLTLESARPSHTSQYLCASTQSQGPGANVLTFGAGSRLTVL.

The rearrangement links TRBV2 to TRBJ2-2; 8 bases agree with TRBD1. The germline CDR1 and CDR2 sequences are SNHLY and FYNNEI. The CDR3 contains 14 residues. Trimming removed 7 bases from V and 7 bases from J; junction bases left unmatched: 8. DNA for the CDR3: TGTGCCAGCAAAGAGGACAGGGCTAGCGGGGAGCTGTTTTTT. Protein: CASKEDRASGELFF.

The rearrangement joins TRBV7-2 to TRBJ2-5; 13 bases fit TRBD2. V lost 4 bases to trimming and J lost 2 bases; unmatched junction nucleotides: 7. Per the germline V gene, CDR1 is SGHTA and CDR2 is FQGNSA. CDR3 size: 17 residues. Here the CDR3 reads CASSSRLAGGKQETQYF. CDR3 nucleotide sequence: TGTGCCAGCAGCTCTCGACTAGCGGGAGGAAAGCAAGAGACCCAGTACTTC. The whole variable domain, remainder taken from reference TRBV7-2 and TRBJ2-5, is GAGVSQSPSNKVTEKGKDVELRCDPISGHTALYWYRQSLGQGLEFLIYFQGNSAPDKSGLPSDRFSAERTGGSVSTLTIQRTQQEDSAVYLCASSSRLAGGKQETQYFGPGTRLLVL.

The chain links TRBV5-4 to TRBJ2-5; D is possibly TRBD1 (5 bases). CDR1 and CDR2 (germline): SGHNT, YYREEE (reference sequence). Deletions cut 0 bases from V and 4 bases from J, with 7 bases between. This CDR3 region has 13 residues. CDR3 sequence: CASSLGGPETQYF. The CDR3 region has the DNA TGTGCCAGCAGCTTGGGGGGCCCAGAGACCCAGTACTTC.

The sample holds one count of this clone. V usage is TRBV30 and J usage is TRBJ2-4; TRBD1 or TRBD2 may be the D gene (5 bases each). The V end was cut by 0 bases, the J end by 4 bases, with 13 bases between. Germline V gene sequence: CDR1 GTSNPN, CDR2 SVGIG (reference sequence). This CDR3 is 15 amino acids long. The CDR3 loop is CAWSVAGTLKNIQYF. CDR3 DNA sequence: TGTGCCTGGAGTGTGGCCGGGACCTTAAAAAACATTCAGTACTTC.

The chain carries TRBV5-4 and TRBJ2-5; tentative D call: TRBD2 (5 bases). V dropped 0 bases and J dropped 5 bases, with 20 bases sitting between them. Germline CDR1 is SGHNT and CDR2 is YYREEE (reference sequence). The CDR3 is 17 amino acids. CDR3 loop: CASSLAVGGPKGETQYF. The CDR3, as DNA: TGTGCCAGCAGCTTGGCCGTAGGCGGGCCCAAAGGGGAGACCCAGTACTTC. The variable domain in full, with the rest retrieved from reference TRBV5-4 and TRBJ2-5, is ETGVTQSPTHLIKTRGQQVTLRCSSQSGHNTVSWYQQALGQGPQFIFQYYREEENGRGNFPPRFSGLQFPNYSSELNVNALELDDSALYLCASSLAVGGPKGETQYFGPGTRLLVL.

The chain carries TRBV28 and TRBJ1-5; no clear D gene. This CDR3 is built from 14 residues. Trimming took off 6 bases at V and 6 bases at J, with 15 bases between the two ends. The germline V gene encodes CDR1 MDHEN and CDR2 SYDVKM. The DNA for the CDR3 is TGTGCCAGCAGCCCGGTCGCCCCCACTCAGCCCCAGCATTTT. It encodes CASSPVAPTQPQHF.

The CDR3 reads CAGTSGGYQETQYF. In DNA, the CDR3 is TGTGCCGGGACTAGCGGGGGGTACCAAGAGACCCAGTACTTC. The chain has TRBV5-4 and TRBJ2-5; TRBD2 aligns across 15 bases. Trimming at V came to 10 bases and at J to 0 bases, leaving 1 base not matched to a gene. The CDR3 length is 14 residues. Looked up from germline, CDR1 is SGHNT and CDR2 is YYREEE (reference sequence).

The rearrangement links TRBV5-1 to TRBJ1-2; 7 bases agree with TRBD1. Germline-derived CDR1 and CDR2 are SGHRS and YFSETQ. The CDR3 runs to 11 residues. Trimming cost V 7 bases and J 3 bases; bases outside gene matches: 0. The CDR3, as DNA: TGCGCCAGCGGGACAGACTATGGCTACACCTTC. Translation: CASGTDYGYTF.

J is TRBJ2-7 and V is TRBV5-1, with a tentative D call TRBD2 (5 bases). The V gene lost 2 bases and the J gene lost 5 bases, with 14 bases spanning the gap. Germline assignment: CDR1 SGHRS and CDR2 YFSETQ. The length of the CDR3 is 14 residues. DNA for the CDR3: TGCGCCAGCAGCTTAGGGAGACCGGACGACGAGCAGTACTTC. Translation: CASSLGRPDDEQYF.

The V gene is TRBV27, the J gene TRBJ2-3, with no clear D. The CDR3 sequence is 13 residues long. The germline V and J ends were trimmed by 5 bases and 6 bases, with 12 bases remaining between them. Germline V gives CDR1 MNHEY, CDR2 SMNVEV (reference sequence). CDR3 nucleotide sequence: TGTGCCAGCAGTCCCCTGGGTTCCGATACGCAGTATTTT. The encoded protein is CASSPLGSDTQYF.

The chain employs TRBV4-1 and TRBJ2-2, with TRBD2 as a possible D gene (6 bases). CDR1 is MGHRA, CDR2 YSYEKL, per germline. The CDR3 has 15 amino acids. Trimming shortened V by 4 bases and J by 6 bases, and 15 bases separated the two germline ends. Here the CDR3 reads CASSLGGIPAGELFF. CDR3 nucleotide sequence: TGCGCCAGCAGCCTTGGAGGGATTCCCGCCGGGGAGCTGTTTTTT.

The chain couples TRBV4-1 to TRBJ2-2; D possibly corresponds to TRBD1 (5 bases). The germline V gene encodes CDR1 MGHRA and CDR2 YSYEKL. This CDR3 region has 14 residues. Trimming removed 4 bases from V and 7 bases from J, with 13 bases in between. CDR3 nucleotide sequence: TGCGCCAGCAGCCGGACCCAAAGGGGCGGGGAGCTGTTTTTT. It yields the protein CASSRTQRGGELFF.

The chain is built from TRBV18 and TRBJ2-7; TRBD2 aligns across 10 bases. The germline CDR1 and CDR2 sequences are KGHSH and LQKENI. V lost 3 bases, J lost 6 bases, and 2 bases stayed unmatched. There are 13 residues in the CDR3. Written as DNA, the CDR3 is TGTGCCAGCTCACCCCTAGCGGGAGCCGAGCAGTACTTC. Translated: CASSPLAGAEQYF.

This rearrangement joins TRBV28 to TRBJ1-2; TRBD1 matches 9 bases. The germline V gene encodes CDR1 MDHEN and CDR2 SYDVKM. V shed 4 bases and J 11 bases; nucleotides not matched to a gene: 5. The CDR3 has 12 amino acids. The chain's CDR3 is CASSSGQGKYTF. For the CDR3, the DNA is TGTGCCAGCAGTTCGGGACAGGGAAAGTACACCTTC.

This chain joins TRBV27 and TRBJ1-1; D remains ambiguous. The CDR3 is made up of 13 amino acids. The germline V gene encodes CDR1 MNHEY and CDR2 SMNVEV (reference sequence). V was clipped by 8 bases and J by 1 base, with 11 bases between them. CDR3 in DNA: TGTGCCAGCGCATGGTCAGCGAACACTGAAGCTTTCTTT. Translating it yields CASAWSANTEAFF.

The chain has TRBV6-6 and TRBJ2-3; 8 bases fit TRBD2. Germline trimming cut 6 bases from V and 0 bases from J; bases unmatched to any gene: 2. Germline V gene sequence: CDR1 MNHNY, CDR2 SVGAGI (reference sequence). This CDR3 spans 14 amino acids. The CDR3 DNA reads TGTGCCAGCAGACGGGGGGGTAGCACAGATACGCAGTATTTT. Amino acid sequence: CASRRGGSTDTQYF.

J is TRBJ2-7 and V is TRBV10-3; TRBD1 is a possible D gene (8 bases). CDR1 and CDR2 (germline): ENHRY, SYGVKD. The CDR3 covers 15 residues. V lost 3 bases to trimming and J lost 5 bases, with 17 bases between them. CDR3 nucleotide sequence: TGTGCCATCAGTGAAGATGACAGGGGAGGGGACGAGCAGTACTTC. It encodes CAISEDDRGGDEQYF.

The CDR3 DNA is TGTGCCAGCTCGACTAGCGGCTACGAGCAGTACTTC. Translation gives CASSTSGYEQYF. V is TRBV19 and J is TRBJ2-7; 9 bases fit TRBD2. The V gene's germline CDR1 is LNHDA and CDR2 SQIVND (reference sequence). With 9 bases clipped from V and 3 bases from J, the junction kept 3 bases outside the gene matches. The CDR3 runs to 12 residues.

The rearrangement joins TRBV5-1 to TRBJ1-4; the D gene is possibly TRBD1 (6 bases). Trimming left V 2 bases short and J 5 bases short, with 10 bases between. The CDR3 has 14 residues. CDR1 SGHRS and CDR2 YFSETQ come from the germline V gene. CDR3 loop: CASSLGGTNEKLFF. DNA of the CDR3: TGCGCCAGCAGCTTAGGAGGGACAAATGAAAAACTGTTTTTT.

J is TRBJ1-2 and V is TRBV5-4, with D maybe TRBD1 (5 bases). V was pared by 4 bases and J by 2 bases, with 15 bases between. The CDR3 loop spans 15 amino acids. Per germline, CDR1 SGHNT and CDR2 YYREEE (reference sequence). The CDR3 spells CASSAAEGRNYGYTF. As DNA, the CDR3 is TGTGCCAGCAGCGCTGCCGAGGGACGGAACTATGGCTACACCTTC. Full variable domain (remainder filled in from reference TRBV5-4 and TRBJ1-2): ETGVTQSPTHLIKTRGQQVTLRCSSQSGHNTVSWYQQALGQGPQFIFQYYREEENGRGNFPPRFSGLQFPNYSSELNVNALELDDSALYLCASSAAEGRNYGYTFGSGTRLTVV.

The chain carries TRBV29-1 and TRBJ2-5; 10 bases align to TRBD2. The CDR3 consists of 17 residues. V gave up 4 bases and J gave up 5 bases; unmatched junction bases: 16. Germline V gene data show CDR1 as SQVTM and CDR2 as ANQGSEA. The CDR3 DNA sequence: TGCAGCGTTGTTTATATAGCGGGAGGCCAGATGGGGGAGACCCAGTACTTC. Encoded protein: CSVVYIAGGQMGETQYF.

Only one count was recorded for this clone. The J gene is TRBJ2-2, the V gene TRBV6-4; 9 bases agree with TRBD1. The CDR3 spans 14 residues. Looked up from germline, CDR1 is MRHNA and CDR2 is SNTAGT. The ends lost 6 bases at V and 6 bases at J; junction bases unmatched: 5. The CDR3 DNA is TGTGCCAGCAGCCCGAACAGGGGGCCCGGGGAGCTGTTTTTT. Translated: CASSPNRGPGELFF.

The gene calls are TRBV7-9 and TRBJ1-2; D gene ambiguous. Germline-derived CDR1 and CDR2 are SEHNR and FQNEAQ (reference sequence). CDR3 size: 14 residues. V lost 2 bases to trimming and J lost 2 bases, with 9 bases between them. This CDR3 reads CASSLQSANYGYTF. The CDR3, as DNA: TGTGCCAGCAGCTTACAGTCGGCCAACTATGGCTACACCTTC.

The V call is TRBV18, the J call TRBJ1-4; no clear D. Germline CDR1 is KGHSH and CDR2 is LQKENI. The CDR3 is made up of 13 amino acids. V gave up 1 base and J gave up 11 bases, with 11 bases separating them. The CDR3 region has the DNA TGTGCCAGCTCACCACTTGCGGACTACAAACTGTTTTTT. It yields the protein CASSPLADYKLFF.

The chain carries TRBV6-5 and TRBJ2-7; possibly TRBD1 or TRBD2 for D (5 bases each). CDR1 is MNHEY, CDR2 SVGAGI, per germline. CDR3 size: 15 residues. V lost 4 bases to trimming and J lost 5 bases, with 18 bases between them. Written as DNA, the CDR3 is TGTGCCAGCAGTTTATCAGGGACCCGGGTGGACGAGCAGTACTTC. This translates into CASSLSGTRVDEQYF.

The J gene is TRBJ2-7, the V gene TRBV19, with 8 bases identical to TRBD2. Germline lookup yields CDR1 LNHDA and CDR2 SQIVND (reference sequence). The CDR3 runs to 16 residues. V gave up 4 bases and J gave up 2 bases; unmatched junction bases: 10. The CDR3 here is CASSTSLTSATYEQYF. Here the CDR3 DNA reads TGTGCCAGTAGTACTAGCTTGACTAGCGCCACCTACGAGCAGTACTTC. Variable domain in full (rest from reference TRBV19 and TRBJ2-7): DGGITQSPKYLFRKEGQNVTLSCEQNLNHDAMYWYRQDPGQGLRLIYYSQIVNDFQKGDIAEGYSVSREKKESFPLTVTSAQKNPTAFYLCASSTSLTSATYEQYFGPGTRLTVT.

CDR3 region: CASSPGSYNEQFF. CDR3 coding DNA: TGTGCCAGCAGCCCGGGAAGTTACAATGAGCAGTTCTTC. This chain links TRBV7-3 with TRBJ2-1; weak D call: TRBD2 (5 bases). This CDR3 spans 13 amino acids. The germline V gene has CDR1 SGHTA and CDR2 FQGTGA. With 5 bases removed from V and 4 bases from J, the gap between germline ends came to 9 bases.